This T cell receptor (beta chain) is drawn from a study of vaccination and CD4 T cells after COVID-19 (dated by TCRdb to 2022 to 2024). Broadly, across the study: Convalescent patients had a positive SARS-CoV-2 result on nasal swab PCR, and of these patients, nine had mild disease and one had severe disease. For stimulating the cultures, overlapping spike peptide pools were used, derived from SARS-CoV-2 as well as from the common cold coronaviruses HCoV-NL63, HCoV-OC43 and HCoV-229E. The time from the second vaccine dose to post-vaccine blood sampling had a median of roughly 79 days and ranged from about 14 to 250 days. In control cultures, a CEFX viral epitope pool was used as positive control, an HIV-1 Nef peptide pool was used as negative control, or no peptide was added. The spike-specific CD4+ TCR repertoire was compared before and after mRNA vaccination in approximately ten COVID-19 convalescent patients and a handful of infection-naive healthy vaccine recipients. Post-COVID blood samples were collected from convalescent patients a median of about 92 days after diagnosis, with a range of roughly 30 to 161 days. The convalescent cohort included six males and four females, with two Hispanic individuals, seven Caucasians, two Asians and one multiracial person. Each participant got two doses of either the Pfizer-BioNTech BNT162b2 vaccine (n=8) or the Moderna mRNA-1273 vaccine (n=2).

Broad study findings and their caveats: Only a relatively small number of convalescent patients were included in the study, and early timepoints following natural infection were not analyzed. Nearly all vaccine-specific clones in convalescent patients (304 of 307) were mono-reactive for SARS-CoV-2 spike rather than cross-reactive with common cold coronaviruses. The median count of SARS-CoV-2-reactive clonotypes went up from 21 after infection to about 40 after vaccination, although the change was not significant. In convalescent patients, a median around 86% of post-vaccine SARS-CoV-2-reactive clones were detected only after vaccination, suggesting vaccine-specific priming.

Sample treatment or condition, as interpreted from the label and publication: roughly ten-day PBMC culture with coronavirus spike peptide pools or control peptides (ViraFEST assay). The study used the ViraFEST assay, which expanded antigen-specific T cells with peptide pools and then identified expanded clonotypes by TCR sequencing. The positive SARS-CoV-2 PCR tests of the convalescent patients were dated from March to December 2020, before the Alpha, Beta and Delta variants emerged in the United States. Roughly 2.1 million PBMCs per well were cultured in IMDM with 5% human AB serum and about 9.2 IU/ml IL-2, plus 10 ug/ml peptide pools. On days 3 and 7, half of the culture medium was replaced with fresh IL-2-containing medium. After 10 days of culture, CD4+ T cells were isolated by negative selection with the EasySep CD4+ T cell isolation kit. PBMCs were separated from whole blood using Ficoll-Paque Plus gradient centrifugation and then either used fresh or cryopreserved at -140C. Triplicate wells were generally used for each culture condition.

In regard to this clonotype: Its antigen has not been determined. The sample holds no much larger clone one base away, and base qualities are not on file.

The library was built by means of PCR. DNA from cultured CD4+ T cells was subjected to TCR sequencing with the Oncomine TCR Beta short-read assay at the Johns Hopkins FTIC core. The QIAamp micro DNA kit was used to extract genomic DNA from the cultured CD4+ T cells. Oncomine TCR Beta libraries made from cultured CD4+ T cells were pooled using unique dual indexes and sequenced on an Illumina iSeq 100. On the authors' methods: Non-productive sequences were filtered out, and CDR3s that did not start with C, did not end with F or W, or were shorter than 7 amino acids were discarded. Antigen-specific clonotypes were identified with the MANAFEST web application by comparing peptide-stimulated wells with reference and other culture wells. Positive clones required FDR below 0.05, an odds ratio above 5, and productive frequency above 0.1% in at least two of three replicate wells. A clonotype counted as cross-reactive if it showed significant expansion both in the SARS-CoV-2 spike wells and in at least one common cold coronavirus spike condition. Levenshtein distances (stringdist) and unrooted phylogenetic trees (ape) in R version 3.6.1 were used to assess CDR3 homology. The public reads were reanalyzed by TCRdb: fastp trimming at Q25, MiXCR alignment, in-frame beta chains only. Each CDR3 protein gets just one entry, which takes the most common genes and DNA from the rows behind it. Clone size and V and J calls follow TCRdb, not the original study. This sample comprises fewer than 12,000 distinct CDR3 sequences, over 40% of them detected only once. Roughly 22% of the sample is taken by the ten largest.

Sequencing used CD4+ T cells from blood, cultured in vitro. The sequence derives from a human donor who had recovered from COVID-19.

The CDR3 is CASMGGTENTGELFF. The DNA reads as follows: TGTGCCAGCATGGGGGGGACGGAGAACACCGGGGAGCTGTTTTTT. The rearranged segments are TRBV6-1 and TRBJ2-2; 7 junctional bases match TRBD2. V has 7 bases trimmed and J has 1 base trimmed; junction bases matching no gene number 6. Sequences MNHNS (CDR1) and SASEGT (CDR2) are obtained from the germline V gene. The CDR3 spans 15 residues, from the cysteine through the phenylalanine. CDR3 DNA is the only sequence kept; it has 45 bases, read in frame from the first base.